This T cell receptor (beta chain) derives from a study of CD8+CD57+ T cells in acquired aplastic anemia. Study summary: Sorted CD4+ and CD8+ cells yielded DNA averaging about 3.1 ug.

Germline loops: CDR1 SGHRS, CDR2 YFSETQ. The CDR3 runs to 16 residues. V shed 7 bases and J shed 1 base, with 21 bases lying between them. The study, taken as a whole, reports: A set of around 30 CD8+ CDR3 sequences was shared between patients and controls, and these sequences appeared highly expressed in patients.

In its sample, this clonotype was seen many times. Its antigen is currently unknown. Before being chosen for sequencing, patients had shown CD8+CD57+ cell expansion by flow cytometry. Diagnosis of severe acquired aplastic anemia applied to all patients. Prior therapy had not been administered to any patient at the time of blood sampling. Researchers used genomic DNA as the template to profile TCR beta VDJ and CDR3. In TCRdb, the reads were re-called with MiXCR into one record per CDR3 protein. The sample lists under 200,000 distinct CDR3 sequences; 47% were seen once. Sample: sorted CD4+, CD8+, or CD8+CD57+ T cells (not recorded which) from PBMCs. The chain uses TRBV5-1 and TRBJ2-7; D assignment may be TRBD1 or TRBD2 (6 bases each). The sequence came from a human donor with aplastic anemia. The CDR3 sequence: CASAPTGRLNSYEQYF. The CDR3 DNA follows: TGCGCCAGCGCCCCAACAGGGAGGTTGAATTCCTACGAGCAGTACTTC. Using reference TRBV5-1 and TRBJ2-7 for the parts outside the CDR3, the full variable domain is KAGVTQTPRYLIKTRGQQVTLSCSPISGHRSVSWYQQTPGQGLQFLFEYFSETQRNKGNFPGRFSGRQFSNSRSEMNVSTLELGDSALYLCASAPTGRLNSYEQYFGPGTRLTVT.